A single sample is the source of the 31 T cell receptor beta chains below, sequenced in a study of OX40 agonist ivuxolimab in advanced cancers. TCRdb's copy holds only in-frame clones and misses some; the assay was immunoSEQ multiplex PCR. This repertoire shows approximately 92,000 clones, approximately 93% found once; its top ten account for more than 0.15%. This specimen consisted of CD4+ or CD8+ T cells sorted from blood, obtained in a trial of the OX40 agonist ivuxolimab. These receptors were obtained from an adult with an advanced solid tumor such as melanoma, head and neck, liver or kidney cancer.

This rearrangement joins TRBV10-3 to TRBJ2-1; the match to TRBD1 covers 9 bases. Germline V gene sequence: CDR1 ENHRY, CDR2 SYGVKD. The CDR3 runs 13 residues. V shed 4 bases, J shed 7 bases, and the junction held 2 bases outside the gene matches. The CDR3: CAISGTGENEQFF. The CDR3 bases are TGTGCCATCAGTGGGACAGGGGAAAATGAGCAGTTCTTC.

A single count supports this clone. The chain uses TRBV5-6 and TRBJ1-5, with 11 positions matching TRBD1. Per germline, CDR1 SGHDT and CDR2 YYEEEE. Trimming cost V 0 bases and J 5 bases; bases outside gene matches: 10. The CDR3 length is 18 residues. The chain's CDR3 is CASSLGTGGEVSHQPQHF. DNA for the CDR3: TGTGCCAGCAGCTTGGGGACAGGGGGCGAGGTATCTCATCAGCCCCAGCATTTT.

The chain links TRBV6-1 to TRBJ1-4, with 7 bases that match TRBD1. Germline V gene sequence: CDR1 MNHNS, CDR2 SASEGT. V lost 4 bases to trimming and J lost 0 bases; unmatched junction nucleotides: 5. The CDR3 totals 16 residues. DNA for the CDR3: TGTGCCAGCAGTGCAGGGGACAGCTCAACTAATGAAAAACTGTTTTTT. Translating it yields CASSAGDSSTNEKLFF.

This chain uses TRBV7-8 with TRBJ2-1; maybe TRBD2 (5 bases). The CDR3 length is 13 residues. The V and J ends lost 5 bases and 13 bases respectively, with 18 bases between them. Germline CDR1 is SGHVS and CDR2 is FQNEAQ. The CDR3 nucleotides read TGTGCCAGCAGCCCCGGGGTGGCCCCGATTCAGTTCTTC. Residues: CASSPGVAPIQFF.

The J gene is TRBJ1-5, the V gene TRBV18, with D possibly being TRBD1 (5 bases). V lost 6 bases, J lost 3 bases, and 18 bases lay in between. CDR1 is KGHSH, CDR2 LQKENI, per germline. The CDR3 has 16 amino acids. CDR3 DNA: TGTGCCAGCTCTCCTTTCAGGGAAGGTCTCAATCAGCCCCAGCATTTT. Amino acid sequence: CASSPFREGLNQPQHF.

The CDR3 DNA reads as TGCAGCGCTCGACAGGGGAAGCAGCCCCAGCATTTT. Translating gives CSARQGKQPQHF. The rearrangement links TRBV29-1 to TRBJ1-5; 8 nucleotides agree with TRBD1. The V segment lost 7 bases and the J segment 7 bases; nucleotides outside the gene matches: 6. CDR3 length: 12 amino acids. Per germline, CDR1 SQVTM and CDR2 ANQGSEA.

This clone is a singleton in its sample. The V call is TRBV7-2, the J call TRBJ2-2; TRBD2 agrees at 9 bases. V shed 9 bases, J shed 4 bases, and the junction held 9 bases outside the gene matches. Germline loops: CDR1 SGHTA, CDR2 FQGNSA. The CDR3 runs to 15 residues. CDR3 protein: CASSSGTPITGELFF. The CDR3 DNA reads as TGTGCCAGTTCTAGCGGGACCCCGATCACCGGGGAGCTGTTTTTT. The full variable domain, completed using reference TRBV7-2 and TRBJ2-2, is GAGVSQSPSNKVTEKGKDVELRCDPISGHTALYWYRQSLGQGLEFLIYFQGNSAPDKSGLPSDRFSAERTGGSVSTLTIQRTQQEDSAVYLCASSSGTPITGELFFGEGSRLTVL.

V gene TRBV29-1 combines with J gene TRBJ1-1, with D maybe TRBD1 (6 bases). Germline-derived CDR1 and CDR2 are SQVTM and ANQGSEA. Trimming pared 7 bases from V and 3 bases from J, leaving 15 bases between. This CDR3 spans 13 amino acids. The CDR3 coding sequence is TGCAGCGCTGCCCGTAACAGGGACACTGAAGCTTTCTTT. This gives the protein CSAARNRDTEAFF.

Of note for this clone: A read error may account for a junction end that differs from germline. The rearrangement joins TRBV11-2 to TRBJ2-2; the match to TRBD2 covers 9 bases. The germline gives CDR1 SGHAT, CDR2 FQNNGV. This CDR3 comprises 15 residues. The CDR3 sequence is CASNLAGANTGELFF. CDR3 DNA sequence: TGTGCCAGCAACTTAGCGGGAGCCAACACCGGGGAGCTGTTTTTT.

The V and J genes are TRBV19 and TRBJ1-2; weak D call: TRBD1 (5 bases). CDR3 length: 14 residues. Trimming removed 1 base at V and 3 bases at J, with 9 bases between. Germline CDR1 is LNHDA and CDR2 is SQIVND (reference sequence). The CDR3 DNA sequence: TGTGCCAGTAGTATAGTAGGCAGGGACTATGGCTACACCTTC. Protein sequence: CASSIVGRDYGYTF.

The CDR3 protein is CSSRLSSYNEQFF. The CDR3 DNA is TGCAGCTCCCGATTGAGCTCCTACAATGAGCAGTTCTTC. The chain joins TRBV29-1 to TRBJ2-1; D gene ambiguous. The CDR3 consists of 13 residues. V was cut by 8 bases and J by 0 bases, with 11 bases left in between. The V gene's germline CDR1 is SQVTM and CDR2 ANQGSEA.

The rearrangement joins TRBV19 to TRBJ2-1, with D unresolved. Trimming pared 3 bases from V and 15 bases from J, leaving 15 bases between. Germline lookup yields CDR1 LNHDA and CDR2 SQIVND (reference sequence). The CDR3 runs to 12 residues. The CDR3 DNA reads as TGTGCCAGTAGTATTGGACCCAACCTGCCGTTCTTC. This translates into CASSIGPNLPFF.

This chain links TRBV10-1 with TRBJ2-2; no reliable D call. V shed 6 bases and J shed 0 bases, with 8 bases lying between them. Germline V gene sequence: CDR1 WNHNN, CDR2 SYGVQD (reference sequence). The CDR3 spans 14 residues. The CDR3 loop is CASRSEANTGELFF. The DNA for the CDR3 is TGCGCCAGCAGGTCGGAAGCGAACACCGGGGAGCTGTTTTTT.

The rearrangement uses TRBV30 and TRBJ1-5; D gene uncertain. CDR3 length: 15 amino acids. Germline lookup yields CDR1 GTSNPN and CDR2 SVGIG (reference sequence). V was shortened by 2 bases and J by 0 bases, with 11 bases between the two germline ends. The chain's CDR3 is CAWSSRRASNQPQHF. In nucleotides, the CDR3 is TGTGCCTGGAGTTCCCGCCGGGCTAGCAATCAGCCCCAGCATTTT.

V and J are TRBV5-1 and TRBJ2-7, with 7 bases aligning to TRBD1. The CDR3 has 15 amino acids. After removal of 2 bases from V and 3 bases from J, the junction contained 8 bases not matched to a gene. Germline CDR1 is SGHRS and CDR2 is YFSETQ. This CDR3 reads CASSLRTGGIYEQYF. CDR3 sequence (DNA): TGCGCCAGCAGCTTACGGACAGGTGGCATCTACGAGCAGTACTTC.

This clone was found once. The rearrangement joins TRBV5-1 to TRBJ2-5; D ambiguous. V lost 1 base, J lost 2 bases, and 12 bases lay in between. CDR3 length: 15 amino acids. Germline V lookup: CDR1 SGHRS, CDR2 YFSETQ. CDR3 sequence (DNA): TGCGCCAGCAGCTTGAGGCAGATAGAGCAAGAGACCCAGTACTTC. Residues: CASSLRQIEQETQYF.

This clone has just a few counts. CDR3 sequence (DNA): TGTGCCTGGAGTGCGGGTGGACCCCAGCATTTT. Encoded protein: CAWSAGGPQHF. The genes are TRBV30 and TRBJ1-5; the D is unclear. V dropped 1 base and J dropped 10 bases, with 8 bases sitting between them. The CDR3 has 11 amino acids. In germline, CDR1 is GTSNPN, CDR2 SVGIG (reference sequence).

The chain combines TRBV19 with TRBJ1-5; weak D call: TRBD1 (5 bases). CDR3 length: 14 amino acids. V was trimmed by 5 bases and J by 7 bases, leaving 15 bases between them. Germline lookup yields CDR1 LNHDA and CDR2 SQIVND (reference sequence). The chain's CDR3 is CASSDRSRDQPQHF. CDR3 in DNA: TGTGCCAGTAGTGATCGGTCTCGGGACCAGCCCCAGCATTTT.

The gene calls are TRBV9 and TRBJ2-2; no reliable D call. This CDR3 has 15 residues. From germline, CDR1 is SGDLS and CDR2 YYNGEE. Trimming shortened V by 4 bases and J by 4 bases, and 14 bases separated the two germline ends. In DNA, the CDR3 is TGTGCCAGCAGCACCGACGGACCCACCACCGGGGAGCTGTTTTTT. Its translation is CASSTDGPTTGELFF.

The chain combines TRBV7-2 with TRBJ2-4; no clear D gene. This CDR3 is built from 13 residues. Trimming left V 6 bases short and J 5 bases short, with 11 bases between. The germline V gene has CDR1 SGHTA and CDR2 FQGNSA. The DNA for the CDR3 is TGTGCCAGCAGTTACTACCTCCAAAACATTCAGTACTTC. The encoded protein is CASSYYLQNIQYF.

This chain uses TRBV27 with TRBJ1-2; 7 nucleotides line up with TRBD1. CDR1 and CDR2 from the germline V gene are MNHEY and SMNVEV (reference sequence). J lost 8 bases, V lost 4 bases, and 16 bases had no gene match. This CDR3 has 16 residues. Written as DNA, the CDR3 is TGTGCCAGCAGTTGGAGGGCAGGGGGGGTCCCTGGGGGCTACACCTTC. Amino acid sequence: CASSWRAGGVPGGYTF.

V gene TRBV7-2 combines with J gene TRBJ1-1, with D unclear. V lost 3 bases to trimming and J lost 6 bases, with 11 bases between them. The CDR3 is 13 residues long. The germline V gene has CDR1 SGHTA and CDR2 FQGNSA. CDR3: CASSFWSIPEAFF. The CDR3, as DNA: TGTGCCAGCAGCTTCTGGTCTATCCCTGAAGCTTTCTTT.

The chain has TRBV2 and TRBJ1-5; 7 bases agree with TRBD1. Germline CDR1 SNHLY, CDR2 FYNNEI. J was trimmed by 7 bases and V by 2 bases; bases with no gene match: 2. The CDR3 extends over 13 amino acids. The CDR3 loop is CASSEQGEQPQHF. The CDR3 DNA reads as TGTGCCAGCAGTGAACAGGGGGAGCAGCCCCAGCATTTT.

The V gene is TRBV7-9, the J gene TRBJ1-4, with D perhaps TRBD1 (5 bases). The CDR3 runs to 15 residues. From germline, CDR1 is SEHNR and CDR2 FQNEAQ (reference sequence). The V gene lost 5 bases and the J gene lost 4 bases, with 14 bases spanning the gap. The CDR3 sequence: CASSHFGGFNEKLFF. The CDR3 coding sequence is TGTGCCAGCAGCCACTTCGGGGGATTTAATGAAAAACTGTTTTTT.

The chain links TRBV30 to TRBJ1-2, with D perhaps TRBD1 (5 bases). V was trimmed by 4 bases and J by 3 bases, leaving 12 bases between them. The CDR3 consists of 13 residues. CDR1 and CDR2 from the germline V gene are GTSNPN and SVGIG (reference sequence). CDR3 nucleotides: TGTGCCTGGAAGCAGGGAGGTGACTATGGCTACACCTTC. Its protein product is CAWKQGGDYGYTF.

The J gene is TRBJ1-1, the V gene TRBV28; D remains ambiguous. The CDR3 is 13 amino acids. Trimming removed 2 bases at V and 4 bases at J, with 8 bases between. Germline V gives CDR1 MDHEN, CDR2 SYDVKM. As DNA, the CDR3 is TGTGCCAGCAGTTTAGCGGTTCTCACTGAAGCTTTCTTT. Translating gives CASSLAVLTEAFF.

The chain is built from TRBV7-8 and TRBJ1-3; 8 bases align to TRBD1. Germline V gives CDR1 SGHVS, CDR2 FQNEAQ. V lost 5 bases and J lost 2; bases outside the gene matches: 8. CDR3 size: 16 residues. This chain's CDR3 is CASSRLLQGAGNTIYF. As DNA, the CDR3 is TGTGCCAGCAGCAGACTCCTACAGGGGGCTGGAAACACCATATATTTT.

This chain uses TRBV11-2 with TRBJ1-6; D unresolved. V dropped 4 bases and J dropped 7 bases, with 11 bases sitting between them. The germline V gene has CDR1 SGHAT and CDR2 FQNNGV. CDR3 size: 14 residues. CDR3 sequence: CASSSPLTNSPLHF. CDR3 nucleotide sequence: TGTGCCAGCAGCTCCCCCCTGACCAATTCACCCCTCCACTTT.

This clone was found once. This rearrangement joins TRBV12-5 to TRBJ1-5; weak D call: TRBD1 (5 bases). The CDR3 covers 13 residues. Trimming removed 3 bases at V and 7 bases at J, with 10 bases between. Germline loops: CDR1 LGHNT, CDR2 FRNRAP. CDR3 in amino acids: CASGLDSLQPQHF. The CDR3 nucleotides are TGTGCTAGTGGTTTAGACAGCTTACAGCCCCAGCATTTT.

This clone was seen once. V is TRBV11-2 and J is TRBJ2-2, with D possibly matching TRBD2 (6 bases). CDR3 size: 15 residues. Germline V gives CDR1 SGHAT, CDR2 FQNNGV. The V gene lost 6 bases and the J gene lost 0 bases, with 11 bases spanning the gap. The CDR3 DNA sequence: TGTGCCAGCAGGCGGGACGGTACGAACACCGGGGAGCTGTTTTTT. Its protein is CASRRDGTNTGELFF.

The table lists this clone with a count of one. The chain recombines TRBV7-2 with TRBJ1-5, with a weak D call TRBD1 (5 bases). Trimming left V 1 base short and J 2 bases short, with 9 bases between. Germline CDR1 reads SGHTA; CDR2 reads FQGNSA. CDR3 length: 15 amino acids. The CDR3 DNA sequence: TGTGCCAGCAGCTTAGACAGGCTCCGCAATCAGCCCCAGCATTTT. Translating it yields CASSLDRLRNQPQHF. Full variable domain (rest looked up from reference TRBV7-2 and TRBJ1-5): GAGVSQSPSNKVTEKGKDVELRCDPISGHTALYWYRQSLGQGLEFLIYFQGNSAPDKSGLPSDRFSAERTGGSVSTLTIQRTQQEDSAVYLCASSLDRLRNQPQHFGDGTRLSIL.